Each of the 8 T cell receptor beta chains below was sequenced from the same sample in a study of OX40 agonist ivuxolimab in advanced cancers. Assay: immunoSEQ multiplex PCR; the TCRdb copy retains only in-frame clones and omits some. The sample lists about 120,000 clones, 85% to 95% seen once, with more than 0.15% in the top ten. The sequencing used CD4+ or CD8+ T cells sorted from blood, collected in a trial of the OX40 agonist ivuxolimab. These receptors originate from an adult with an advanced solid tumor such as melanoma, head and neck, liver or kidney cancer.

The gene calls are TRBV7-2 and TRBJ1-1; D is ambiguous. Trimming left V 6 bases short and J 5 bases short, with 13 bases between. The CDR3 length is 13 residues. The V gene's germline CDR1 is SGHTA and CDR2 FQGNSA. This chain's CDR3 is CASSSERRTEAFF. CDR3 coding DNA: TGTGCCAGCAGTTCCGAGAGGCGTACTGAAGCTTTCTTT.

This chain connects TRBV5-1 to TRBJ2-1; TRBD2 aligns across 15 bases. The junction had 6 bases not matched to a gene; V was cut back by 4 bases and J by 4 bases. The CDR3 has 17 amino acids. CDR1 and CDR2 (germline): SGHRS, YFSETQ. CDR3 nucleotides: TGCGCCAGCAGCCAGCCGGGACTAGCGGGAGGTTACAATGAGCAGTTCTTC. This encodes CASSQPGLAGGYNEQFF.

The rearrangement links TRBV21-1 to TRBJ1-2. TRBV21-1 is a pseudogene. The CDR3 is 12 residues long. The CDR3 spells CAICRILYGYTF. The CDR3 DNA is TGTGCCATTTGCCGAATTCTCTATGGCTACACCTTC.

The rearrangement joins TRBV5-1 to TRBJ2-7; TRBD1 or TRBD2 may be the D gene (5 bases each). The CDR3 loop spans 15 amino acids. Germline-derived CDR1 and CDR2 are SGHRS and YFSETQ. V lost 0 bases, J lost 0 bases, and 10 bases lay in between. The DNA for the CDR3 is TGCGCCAGCAGCTTGGCCCGGGGCCCCTCCTACGAGCAGTACTTC. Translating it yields CASSLARGPSYEQYF.

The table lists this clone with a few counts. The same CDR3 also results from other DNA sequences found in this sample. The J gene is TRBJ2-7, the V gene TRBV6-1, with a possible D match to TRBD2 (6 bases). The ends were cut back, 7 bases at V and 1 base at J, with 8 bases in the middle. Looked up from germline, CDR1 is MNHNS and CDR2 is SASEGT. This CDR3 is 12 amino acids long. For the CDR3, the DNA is TGTGCCAGCATGGAGGGGTCCTACGAGCAGTACTTC. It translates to CASMEGSYEQYF.

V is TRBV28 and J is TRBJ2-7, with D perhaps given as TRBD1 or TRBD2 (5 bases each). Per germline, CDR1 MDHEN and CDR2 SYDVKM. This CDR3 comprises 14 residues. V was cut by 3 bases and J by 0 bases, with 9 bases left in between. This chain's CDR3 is CASSFGTASYEQYF. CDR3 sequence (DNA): TGTGCCAGCAGTTTCGGGACCGCCTCCTACGAGCAGTACTTC.

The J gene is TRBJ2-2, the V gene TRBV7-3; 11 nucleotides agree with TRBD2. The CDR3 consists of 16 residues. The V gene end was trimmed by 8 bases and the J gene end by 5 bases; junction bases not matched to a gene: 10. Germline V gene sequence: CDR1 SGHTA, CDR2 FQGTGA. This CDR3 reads CASARGTSGRTGELFF. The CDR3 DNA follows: TGTGCCAGCGCCCGGGGGACTAGCGGTCGGACCGGGGAGCTGTTTTTT.

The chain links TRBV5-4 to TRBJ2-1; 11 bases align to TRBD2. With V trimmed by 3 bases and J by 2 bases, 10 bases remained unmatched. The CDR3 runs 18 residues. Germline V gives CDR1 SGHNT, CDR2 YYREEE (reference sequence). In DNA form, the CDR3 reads TGTGCCAGCAGCTCCGGGGGGAGTAGCGGGAGGGCCTACAATGAGCAGTTCTTC. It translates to CASSSGGSSGRAYNEQFF.